A selection of T cell receptor beta chains follows, all from one sample in a study of metastatic and nonmetastatic thyroid tumors. TCRdb re-clonotyped the PCR reads via MiXCR. Of some 36,000 clones in the sample, about 18% are singletons; the top ten hold 5% to 8%. The specimen sequenced was blood. Every receptor here comes from a male donor with papillary thyroid cancer or a benign thyroid nodule (not recorded which). Some clones in this sample may be carry-over from other donors' samples. CDR3s include the opening cysteine and the closing phenylalanine or tryptophan. Each record gives: J gene, D gene, V gene, clone size, CDR3 protein, CDR3 DNA. A D gene is named only where the DNA matches it firmly. Clone size is given for some rows only: seen once, a few or many times, or a class if the clone is expanded.

>TRBJ2-7|TRBD2|TRBV9|many
CASSVAGLAGGNYEQYF
TGTGCCAGCAGCGTAGCTGGGCTAGCGGGGGGAAACTACGAGCAGTACTTT
>TRBJ2-3|TRBD1|TRBV11-2|many
CASSGTGTDTQYF
TGTGCCAGTTCTGGGACAGGCACAGATACGCAGTATTTT
>TRBJ2-1|-|TRBV3-1|many
CASSQDSSLGDEQFF
TGTGCCAGCAGCCAAGATTCTAGTTTGGGAGATGAGCAGTTCTTC
>TRBJ2-3|-|TRBV15|many
CATSRDETDTQYF
TGTGCCACCAGCAGAGATGAGACAGATACGCAGTATTTT
>TRBJ1-1|TRBD1|TRBV6-6|-
CASSYGTRQGGTEAFF
TGTGCCAGCAGTTACGGGACCAGACAGGGGGGCACTGAAGCTTTCTTT
>TRBJ1-1|-|TRBV27|many
CASSYLGHPEAFF
TGTGCCAGCAGTTACTTAGGACACCCTGAAGCTTTCTTT
>TRBJ2-3|-|TRBV12-3/TRBV12-4|few
CASSLGAVRTDTQYF
TGTGCCAGCAGTTTAGGAGCAGTTCGCACAGATACGCAGTATTTT
>TRBJ2-1|TRBD2|TRBV6-5|many
CASADRGRELAGGSQFF
TGTGCCAGCGCGGACAGGGGGCGCGAACTAGCGGGAGGGTCCCAGTTCTTC
>TRBJ1-2|-|TRBV6-2/TRBV6-3|few
CASSVPPLGGYTF
TGTGCTAGCAGTGTACCTCCCTTGGGGGGCTACACCTTC
>TRBJ2-7|-|TRBV27|-
CARGLSTGEQYF
TGTGCCAGGGGCCTTTCAACTGGGGAGCAGTACTTC
>TRBJ2-7|TRBD2|TRBV14|many
CASSPHLAGEQYF
TGTGCCAGCAGCCCACACCTAGCGGGCGAGCAGTACTTC
>TRBJ2-1|-|TRBV10-2|many
CASNWGAGNEQFF
TGCGCCAGCAATTGGGGGGCAGGAAATGAGCAGTTCTTC
>TRBJ1-2|-|TRBV4-1|-
CASSQDAPGGIIPYGYTF
TGCGCCAGCAGCCAAGATGCCCCGGGGGGCATAATACCCTATGGCTACACCTTC
>TRBJ2-3|TRBD2|TRBV4-1|few
CASSQERASGVSRSTDTQYF
TGCGCCAGCAGCCAAGAAAGGGCTAGCGGGGTATCTAGGAGCACAGATACGCAGTATTTT
>TRBJ2-7|TRBD2|TRBV10-3|few
CAINRNSGRACREQYF
TGTGCCATCAACCGGAATAGCGGGAGGGCCTGTCGTGAGCAGTACTTC
>TRBJ1-2|TRBD1|TRBV7-8|-
CASSLRQGAIDGYTF
TGTGCCAGCAGCTTAAGACAGGGGGCGATAGATGGCTACACCTTC
>TRBJ2-1|TRBD1|TRBV12-3/TRBV12-4|few
CASNLQQGAVEQFF
TGTGCCAGCAATCTCCAACAGGGGGCGGTTGAGCAGTTCTTC
>TRBJ2-2|-|TRBV21-1|many
CASSLTPPGLAGANTGELFF
TGTGCCAGCAGTCTAACTCCACCGGGACTAGCGGGAGCGAACACCGGGGAGCTGTTTTTT
>TRBJ2-6|-|TRBV28|-
CASSLAGANVLTF
TGTGCCAGCAGTTTAGCCGGGGCCAACGTCCTGACTTTC
>TRBJ2-7|TRBD2|TRBV4-1|-
CASSQDPGGDYEQYF
TGCGCCAGCAGCCAAGATCCGGGAGGGGACTACGAGCAGTACTTC
>TRBJ1-2|-|TRBV7-9|many
CASSLERTSSGYTF
TGTGCCAGCAGCTTAGAGCGGACTTCGAGTGGCTACACCTTC
>TRBJ2-1|TRBD1|TRBV3-1|many
CASSHLRDRGNEQFF
TGTGCCAGCAGCCATCTCCGGGACAGGGGCAATGAGCAGTTCTTC
>TRBJ2-1|-|TRBV28|many
CASSLSVVSVSYNEQFF
TGTGCCAGCAGTTTATCGGTAGTCAGTGTATCCTACAATGAGCAGTTCTTC
>TRBJ2-1|TRBD2|TRBV6-4|few
CASREREGTYNEQFF
TGTGCCAGCCGTGAACGGGAGGGTACCTACAATGAGCAGTTCTTC
>TRBJ1-1|TRBD1|TRBV20-1|many
CSARETDREAFF
TGCAGTGCTAGAGAAACGGACAGGGAAGCTTTCTTT
>TRBJ1-2|TRBD1|TRBV6-1|few
CVSRKTGLRYYGYTF
TGTGTCAGCAGAAAGACAGGGCTCAGATACTATGGCTACACCTTC
>TRBJ2-3|TRBD2|TRBV5-1|medium-sized
CASSSGLEVDTQYF
TGCGCCAGCAGCTCGGGACTAGAAGTAGATACGCAGTATTTT
>TRBJ2-3|TRBD2|TRBV5-8|many
CASSLHLTSGTQYF
TGTGCCAGCAGCTTACACCTGACTAGCGGTACGCAGTATTTT
>TRBJ2-1|-|TRBV9|many
CASSVGAVNEQFF
TGTGCCAGCAGCGTAGGTGCTGTCAATGAGCAGTTCTTC
>TRBJ2-7|-|TRBV5-8|many
CASSRPPAWEQYF
TGTGCCAGCAGCCGGCCACCGGCATGGGAGCAGTACTTC
>TRBJ2-5|TRBD1|TRBV24-1|many
CATSEDGPDRGPVQETQYF
TGTGCCACCAGTGAGGACGGCCCAGACAGGGGGCCGGTACAAGAGACCCAGTACTTC
>TRBJ1-6|TRBD1|TRBV28|many
CASRGQANSPLHF
TGTGCCAGCAGAGGACAGGCCAATTCACCCCTCCACTTT
>TRBJ2-7|TRBD1|TRBV6-1|-
CASSPNTGTGFREQYF
TGTGCCAGCAGTCCTAACACCGGGACAGGGTTTCGCGAGCAGTACTTC
>TRBJ2-1|-|TRBV13|-
CASSLGQGGFF
TGTGCCAGCAGCTTAGGACAGGGAGGGTTCTTC
>TRBJ1-2|-|TRBV3-1|many
CASSQWTVTYGYTF
TGTGCCAGCAGCCAATGGACAGTCACCTATGGCTACACCTTC
>TRBJ2-1|TRBD1|TRBV6-1|many
CASRPGQRSNEQFF
TGTGCCAGCAGACCGGGACAGCGTAGCAATGAGCAGTTCTTC
>TRBJ1-6|-|TRBV9|many
CASSVGGDSPLHF
TGTGCCAGCAGCGTGGGAGGGGATTCACCCCTCCACTTT